The entry that follows covers one T cell receptor (beta chain) sequence. Its matching antigen is unknown. The sample comes from a study of CD8 T cells in Susac syndrome. In the study overall: Within the sequenced Susac syndrome patient group, more than 5 exhibited active disease and roughly 8 were in remission. Study-wide results and limits: The authors acknowledged that the study's TCR sequencing and HLA analysis involved relatively few individuals. CD4+ T cell repertoires in Susac syndrome lacked clonal expansion.

TEMRA cells were FACS-enriched, with CD8+ and CD4+ T cells isolated negatively. cDNA came from around 0.5 to 1 ug RNA primed by random hexamers. TCRdb reprocessed the immunoSEQ multiplex PCR reads with MiXCR, giving one entry per CDR3 protein. Of some 150,000 distinct CDR3 sequences listed, around 95% are singletons. CDR3 length: 14 residues. The germline gives CDR1 DFQATT, CDR2 SNEGSKA (reference sequence). Trimming removed 1 base at V and 0 bases at J, with 7 bases between. The rearrangement joins TRBV20-1 to TRBJ1-5; TRBD1 is a possible D gene (6 bases). The TCR sequence derives from a human donor with Susac syndrome. Sample: CD4+ T cells from PBMCs. This CDR3 is CSARVGHSNQPQHF. CDR3 bases: TGCAGTGCTAGAGTGGGACATAGCAATCAGCCCCAGCATTTT.